Each of the 9 T cell receptor beta chains below was sequenced from the same sample in a study of molecular identifiers for immune sequencing clone quantification. MiXCR was run by TCRdb on the PCR reads, yielding one entry per CDR3 protein. The sample shows 300,000 to 400,000 distinct CDR3 sequences, 24% of them seen only once. The sequenced material came from naive CD8+ T cells from blood, with Jurkat cell RNA spiked in. Subset meaning: FACS-sorted CD8+CD4-CCR7+CD45RA+ naive T cells. These receptors were collected from a human donor in good health. Some libraries in this study had Jurkat cell RNA spiked in.

This clonotype was seen ten or more times. V and J are TRBV21-1 and TRBJ1-1; the D call in the table, TRBD1, was not verified against the DNA. TRBV21-1 is reported as a pseudogene. This CDR3 region has 16 residues. The CDR3 loop reads CASSKGEWGHYTEAFF. The CDR3 nucleotides are TGTGCCAGCAGCAAAGGAGAGTGGGGCCACTACACTGAAGCTTTCTTT.

There are many counts of this clonotype. The gene calls are TRBV29-1 and TRBJ2-5; maybe TRBD1 (5 bases). V lost 2 bases and J 5 bases, leaving 12 bases between the germline ends. Germline CDR1 reads SQVTM; CDR2 reads ANQGSEA. The CDR3 sequence is 13 residues long. CDR3 sequence reads: CSVEPQGPETQYF. The DNA for the CDR3 is TGCAGCGTTGAACCCCAGGGTCCTGAGACCCAGTACTTC.

V usage is TRBV2 and J usage is TRBJ1-6; D is uncertain. The CDR3 sequence is 16 residues long. The germline CDR1 and CDR2 sequences are SNHLY and FYNNEI. The V and J ends lost 7 bases and 0 bases respectively, with 13 bases between them. The CDR3 coding sequence is TGTGCCAGCATGCGCCTCGGGAGCTCCTATAATTCACCCCTCCACTTT. Translation: CASMRLGSSYNSPLHF.

This clonotype was seen a handful of times. The chain is built from TRBV27 and TRBJ2-7; D gene uncertain. This CDR3 has 13 amino acids. Trimming removed 6 bases from V and 3 bases from J, with 12 bases in between. From germline, CDR1 is MNHEY and CDR2 SMNVEV (reference sequence). This chain's CDR3 is CASSTDGSYEQYF. The CDR3, as DNA: TGTGCCAGCAGCACGGACGGCAGCTACGAGCAGTACTTC.

The gene calls are TRBV30 and TRBJ2-7, with D possibly being TRBD2 (5 bases). The germline V gene has CDR1 GTSNPN and CDR2 SVGIG (reference sequence). Trimming left V 4 bases short and J 0 bases short, with 10 bases between. CDR3 length equals 13 residues. The CDR3 region is CAWIEGISYEQYF. CDR3 coding DNA: TGTGCCTGGATTGAGGGTATCTCCTACGAGCAGTACTTC.

This clonotype was recorded many times. This sequence joins TRBV6-6 and TRBJ2-3, with D possibly being TRBD2 (5 bases). The germline V and J ends were trimmed by 1 base and 4 bases, with 9 bases remaining between them. CDR1 and CDR2 (germline): MNHNY, SVGAGI (reference sequence). The length of the CDR3 is 14 residues. CDR3 amino acids: CASSYLTRADTQYF. The DNA for the CDR3 is TGTGCCAGCAGTTACTTAACTAGGGCAGATACGCAGTATTTT.

This clonotype showed up many times. J is TRBJ2-7 and V is TRBV13; 7 nucleotides agree with TRBD1. Germline CDR1 PRHDT, CDR2 FYEKMQ (reference sequence). Losses at the gene ends were 5 bases for V and 3 bases for J; bases not matched to a gene: 10. The CDR3 spans 15 residues. The CDR3 reads CASSPGTASYYEQYF. The CDR3 DNA reads as TGTGCCAGCAGCCCGGGGACAGCTTCATACTACGAGCAGTACTTC.

This clonotype turned up a few times. The chain uses TRBV28 and TRBJ2-2; tentatively, D is TRBD1 (6 bases). The ends were cut back, 0 bases at V and 1 base at J, with 6 bases in the middle. This CDR3 has 15 residues. The germline CDR1 and CDR2 sequences are MDHEN and SYDVKM. CDR3 loop: CASSLWGQNTGELFF. The CDR3 DNA reads TGTGCCAGCAGTTTATGGGGACAGAACACCGGGGAGCTGTTTTTT.

Many counts were recorded for this clonotype. In nucleotides, the CDR3 is TGTGCCAGCAGTTCTCACCCGGGACCGCCGAAAGAAAAACTGTTTTTT. It yields the protein CASSSHPGPPKEKLFF. J is TRBJ1-4 and V is TRBV12-3 or TRBV12-4; tentative D call: TRBD1 (5 bases). Trimming took off 4 bases at V and 8 bases at J, with 20 bases between the two ends. The CDR3 contains 16 residues.